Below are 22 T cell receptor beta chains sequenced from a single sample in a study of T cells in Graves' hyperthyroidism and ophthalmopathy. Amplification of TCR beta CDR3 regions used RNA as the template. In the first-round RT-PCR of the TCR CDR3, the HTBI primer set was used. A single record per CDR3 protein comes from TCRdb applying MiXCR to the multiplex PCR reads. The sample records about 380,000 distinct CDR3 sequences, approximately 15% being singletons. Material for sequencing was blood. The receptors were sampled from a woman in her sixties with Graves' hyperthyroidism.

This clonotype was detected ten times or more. The CDR3 here is CASSVRGQGYEQYF. CDR3 nucleotides: TGTGCCAGCAGTGTCAGGGGACAGGGATACGAGCAGTACTTC. The chain joins TRBV2 to TRBJ2-7; 9 nucleotides line up with TRBD1. V gave up 4 bases and J gave up 4 bases; unmatched junction bases: 5. This CDR3 is built from 14 residues. Germline loops: CDR1 SNHLY, CDR2 FYNNEI. The complete variable domain, with remaining parts taken from reference TRBV2 and TRBJ2-7, reads EPEVTQTPSHQVTQMGQEVILRCVPISNHLYFYWYRQILGQKVEFLVSFYNNEISEKSEIFDDQFSVERPDGSNFTLKIRSTKLEDSAMYFCASSVRGQGYEQYFGPGTRLTVT.

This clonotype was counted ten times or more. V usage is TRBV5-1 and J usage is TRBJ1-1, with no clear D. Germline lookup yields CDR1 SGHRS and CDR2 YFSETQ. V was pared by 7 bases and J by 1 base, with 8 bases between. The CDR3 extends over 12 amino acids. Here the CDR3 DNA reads TGCGCCAGCCGGGTGGGGAACACTGAAGCTTTCTTT. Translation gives CASRVGNTEAFF.

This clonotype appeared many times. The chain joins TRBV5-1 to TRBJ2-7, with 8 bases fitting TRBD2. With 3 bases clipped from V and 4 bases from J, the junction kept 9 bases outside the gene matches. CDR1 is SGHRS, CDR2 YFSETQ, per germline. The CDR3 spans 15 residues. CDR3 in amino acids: CASSSPGASGYEQYF. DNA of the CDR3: TGCGCCAGCAGCTCCCCTGGGGCTAGCGGGTACGAGCAGTACTTC. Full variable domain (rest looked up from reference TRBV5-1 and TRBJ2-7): KAGVTQTPRYLIKTRGQQVTLSCSPISGHRSVSWYQQTPGQGLQFLFEYFSETQRNKGNFPGRFSGRQFSNSRSEMNVSTLELGDSALYLCASSSPGASGYEQYFGPGTRLTVT.

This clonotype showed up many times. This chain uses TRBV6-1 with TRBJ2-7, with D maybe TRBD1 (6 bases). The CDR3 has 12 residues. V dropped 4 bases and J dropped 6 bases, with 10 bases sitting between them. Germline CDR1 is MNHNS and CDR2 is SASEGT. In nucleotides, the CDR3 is TGTGCCAGCAGTGTCGACAGGACCGAGCAGTACTTC. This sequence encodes CASSVDRTEQYF.

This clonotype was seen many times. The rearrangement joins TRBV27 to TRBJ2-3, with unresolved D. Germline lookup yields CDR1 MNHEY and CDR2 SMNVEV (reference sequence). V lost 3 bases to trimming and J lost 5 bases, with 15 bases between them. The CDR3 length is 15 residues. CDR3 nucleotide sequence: TGTGCCAGCAGTTTGCAGGCACTAAACAGAGATACGCAGTATTTT. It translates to CASSLQALNRDTQYF.

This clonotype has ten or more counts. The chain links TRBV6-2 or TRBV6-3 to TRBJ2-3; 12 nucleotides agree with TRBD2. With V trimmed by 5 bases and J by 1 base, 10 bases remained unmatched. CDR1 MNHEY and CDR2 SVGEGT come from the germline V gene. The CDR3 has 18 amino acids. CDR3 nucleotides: TGTGCCAGCAGTCCACTAGCGGGAGGTCCTTTTCGCACAGATACGCAGTATTTT. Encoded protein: CASSPLAGGPFRTDTQYF.

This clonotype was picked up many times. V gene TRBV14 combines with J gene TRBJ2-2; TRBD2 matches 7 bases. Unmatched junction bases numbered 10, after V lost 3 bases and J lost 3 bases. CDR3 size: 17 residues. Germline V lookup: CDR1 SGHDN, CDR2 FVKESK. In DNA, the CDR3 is TGTGCCAGCAGCCATCGGCCAGGGAGCGGGGACACCGGGGAGCTGTTTTTT. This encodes CASSHRPGSGDTGELFF.

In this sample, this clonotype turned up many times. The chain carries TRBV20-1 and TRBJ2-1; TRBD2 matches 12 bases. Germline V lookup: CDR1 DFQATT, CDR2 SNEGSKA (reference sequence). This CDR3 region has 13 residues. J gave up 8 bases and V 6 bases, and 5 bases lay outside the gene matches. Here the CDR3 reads CSAWTSGMYEQFF. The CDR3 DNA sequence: TGCAGTGCGTGGACTAGCGGGATGTATGAGCAGTTCTTC.

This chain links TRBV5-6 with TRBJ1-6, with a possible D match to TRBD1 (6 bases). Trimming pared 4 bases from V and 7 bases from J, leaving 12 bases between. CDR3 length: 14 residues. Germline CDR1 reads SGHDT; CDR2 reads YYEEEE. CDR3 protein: CASSRGHSNSPLHF. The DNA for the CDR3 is TGTGCCAGCAGCAGGGGACATTCGAATTCACCCCTCCACTTT.

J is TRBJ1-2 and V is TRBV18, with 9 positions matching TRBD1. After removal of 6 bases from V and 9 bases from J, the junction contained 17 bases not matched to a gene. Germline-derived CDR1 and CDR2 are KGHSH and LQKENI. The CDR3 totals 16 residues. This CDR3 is CASSLDMGTDRGSYTF. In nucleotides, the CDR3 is TGTGCCAGCTCGCTGGATATGGGGACCGACAGGGGGAGCTACACCTTC.

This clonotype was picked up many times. The CDR3 loop reads CASSEEGRDTQYF. CDR3 in DNA: TGTGCCAGCAGCGAGGAAGGGAGAGATACGCAGTATTTT. The V and J genes are TRBV9 and TRBJ2-3; tentatively, D is TRBD2 (5 bases). V lost 3 bases and J 5 bases, leaving 10 bases between the germline ends. The germline V gene has CDR1 SGDLS and CDR2 YYNGEE. The CDR3 loop spans 13 amino acids. Filled out from reference TRBV9 and TRBJ2-3, the complete variable domain reads DSGVTQTPKHLITATGQRVTLRCSPRSGDLSVYWYQQSLDQGLQFLIQYYNGEERAKGNILERFSAQQFPDLHSELNLSSLELGDSALYFCASSEEGRDTQYFGPGTRLTVL.

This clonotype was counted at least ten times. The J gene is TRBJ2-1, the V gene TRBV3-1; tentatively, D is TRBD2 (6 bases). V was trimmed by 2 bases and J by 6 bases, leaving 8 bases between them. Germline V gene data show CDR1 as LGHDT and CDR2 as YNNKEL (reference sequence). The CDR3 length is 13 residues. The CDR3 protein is CASSQSGGNEQFF. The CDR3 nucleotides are TGTGCCAGCAGCCAATCCGGGGGCAATGAGCAGTTCTTC.

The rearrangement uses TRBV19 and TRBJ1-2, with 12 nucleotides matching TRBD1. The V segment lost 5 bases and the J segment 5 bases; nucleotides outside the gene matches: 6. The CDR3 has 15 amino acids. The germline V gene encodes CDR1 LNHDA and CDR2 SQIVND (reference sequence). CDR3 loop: CASSDPGQGAYGYTF. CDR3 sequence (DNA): TGTGCCAGTAGTGATCCGGGACAGGGGGCTTATGGCTACACCTTC.

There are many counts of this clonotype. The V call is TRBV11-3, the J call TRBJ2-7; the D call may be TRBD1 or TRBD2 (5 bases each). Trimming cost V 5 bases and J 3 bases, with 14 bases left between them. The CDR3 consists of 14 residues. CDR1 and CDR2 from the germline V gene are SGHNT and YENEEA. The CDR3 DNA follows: TGTGCCAGCAGCCCTACAACGGGACGCTACGAGCAGTACTTC. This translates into CASSPTTGRYEQYF.

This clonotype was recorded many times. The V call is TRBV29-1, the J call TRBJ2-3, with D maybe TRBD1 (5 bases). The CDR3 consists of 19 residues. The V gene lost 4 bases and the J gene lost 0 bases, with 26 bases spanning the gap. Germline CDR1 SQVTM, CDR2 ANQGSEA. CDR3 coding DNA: TGCAGCGTTGCCCTCTTTCCAGGGTTAGCCCCTTCTAGCACAGATACGCAGTATTTT. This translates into CSVALFPGLAPSSTDTQYF.

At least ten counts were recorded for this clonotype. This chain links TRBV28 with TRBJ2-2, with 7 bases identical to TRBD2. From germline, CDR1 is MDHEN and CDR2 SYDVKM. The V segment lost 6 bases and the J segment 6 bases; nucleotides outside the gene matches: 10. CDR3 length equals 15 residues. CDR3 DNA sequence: TGTGCCAGCAGGACTGGCGGGAGATCGGCCGGGGAGCTGTTTTTT. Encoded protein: CASRTGGRSAGELFF. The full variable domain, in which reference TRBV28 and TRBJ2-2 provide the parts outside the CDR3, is DVKVTQSSRYLVKRTGEKVFLECVQDMDHENMFWYRQDPGLGLRLIYFSYDVKMKEKGDIPEGYSVSREKKERFSLILESASTNQTSMYLCASRTGGRSAGELFFGEGSRLTVL.

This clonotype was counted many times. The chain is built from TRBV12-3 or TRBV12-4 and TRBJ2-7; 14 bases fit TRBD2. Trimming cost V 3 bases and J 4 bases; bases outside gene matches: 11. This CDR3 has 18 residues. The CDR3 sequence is CASSFPPKGLAGVYEQYF. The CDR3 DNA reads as TGTGCCAGCAGTTTTCCCCCCAAGGGACTAGCGGGAGTGTACGAGCAGTACTTC.

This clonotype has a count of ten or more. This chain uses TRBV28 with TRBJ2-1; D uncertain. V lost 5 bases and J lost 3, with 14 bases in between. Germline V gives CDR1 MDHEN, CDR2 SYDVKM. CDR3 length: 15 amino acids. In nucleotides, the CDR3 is TGTGCCAGCAGTCCCGGGTCGACAAACTACAATGAGCAGTTCTTC. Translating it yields CASSPGSTNYNEQFF.

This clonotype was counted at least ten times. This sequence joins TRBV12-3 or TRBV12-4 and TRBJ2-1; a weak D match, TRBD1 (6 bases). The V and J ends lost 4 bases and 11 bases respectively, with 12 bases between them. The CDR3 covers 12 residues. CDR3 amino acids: CASSSGTMQQFF. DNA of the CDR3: TGTGCCAGCAGTTCAGGGACAATGCAGCAGTTCTTC.

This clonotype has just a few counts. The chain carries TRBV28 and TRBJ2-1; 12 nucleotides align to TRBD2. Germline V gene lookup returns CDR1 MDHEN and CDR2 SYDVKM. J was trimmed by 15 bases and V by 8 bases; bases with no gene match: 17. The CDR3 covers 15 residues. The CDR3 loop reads CASSAGASGRAPAFF. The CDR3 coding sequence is TGTGCCAGCTCCGCCGGGGCTAGCGGGAGGGCCCCGGCGTTCTTC.

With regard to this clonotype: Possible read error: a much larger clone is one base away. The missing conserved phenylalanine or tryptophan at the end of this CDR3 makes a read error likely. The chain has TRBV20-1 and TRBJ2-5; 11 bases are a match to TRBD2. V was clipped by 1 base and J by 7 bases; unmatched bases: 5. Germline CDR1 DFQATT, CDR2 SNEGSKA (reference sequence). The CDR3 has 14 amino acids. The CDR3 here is CSARAGTSGGTQYL. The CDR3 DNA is TGCAGTGCTAGAGCCGGGACTAGCGGTGGGACCCAGTACCTC.

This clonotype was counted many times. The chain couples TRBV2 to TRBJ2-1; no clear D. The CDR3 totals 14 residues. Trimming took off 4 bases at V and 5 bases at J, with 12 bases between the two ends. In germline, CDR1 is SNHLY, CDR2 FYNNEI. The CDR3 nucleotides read TGTGCCAGCAGTGGGGCTAGTTTGGACAATGAGCAGTTCTTC. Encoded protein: CASSGASLDNEQFF.